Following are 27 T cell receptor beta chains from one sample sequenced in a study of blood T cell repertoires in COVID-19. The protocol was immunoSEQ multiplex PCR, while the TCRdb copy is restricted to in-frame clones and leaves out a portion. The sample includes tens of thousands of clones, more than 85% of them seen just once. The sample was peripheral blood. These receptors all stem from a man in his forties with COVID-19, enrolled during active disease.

The CDR3, as DNA: TGTGCCAGCTCCCCGGGTGGCCTCACTAATGAAAAACTGTTTTTT. As protein: CASSPGGLTNEKLFF. The V call is TRBV18, the J call TRBJ1-4; D call uncertain. The CDR3 contains 15 residues. Looked up from germline, CDR1 is KGHSH and CDR2 is LQKENI. V was shortened by 6 bases and J by 2 bases, with 13 bases between the two germline ends. The full variable domain, its missing parts supplied by reference TRBV18 and TRBJ1-4, is NAGVMQNPRHLVRRRGQEARLRCSPMKGHSHVYWYRQLPEEGLKFMVYLQKENIIDESGMPKERFSAEFPKEGPSILRIQQVVRGDSAAYFCASSPGGLTNEKLFFGSGTQLSVL.

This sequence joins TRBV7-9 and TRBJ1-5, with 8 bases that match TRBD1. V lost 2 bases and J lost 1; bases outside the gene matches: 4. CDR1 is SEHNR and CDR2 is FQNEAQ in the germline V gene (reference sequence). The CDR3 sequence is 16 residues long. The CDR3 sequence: CASSLTGGPSNQPQHF. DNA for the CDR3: TGTGCCAGCAGCTTAACAGGGGGACCGAGCAATCAGCCCCAGCATTTT. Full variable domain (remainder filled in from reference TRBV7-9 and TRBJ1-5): DTGVSQNPRHKITKRGQNVTFRCDPISEHNRLYWYRQTLGQGPEFLTYFQNEAQLEKSRLLSDRFSAERPKGSFSTLEIQRTEQGDSAMYLCASSLTGGPSNQPQHFGDGTRLSIL.

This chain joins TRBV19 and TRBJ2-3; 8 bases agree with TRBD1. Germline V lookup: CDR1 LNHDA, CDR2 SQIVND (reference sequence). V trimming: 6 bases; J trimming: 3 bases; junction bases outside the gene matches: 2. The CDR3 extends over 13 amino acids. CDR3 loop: CASRDRETDTQYF. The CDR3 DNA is TGTGCCAGTAGGGACAGGGAGACAGATACGCAGTATTTT.

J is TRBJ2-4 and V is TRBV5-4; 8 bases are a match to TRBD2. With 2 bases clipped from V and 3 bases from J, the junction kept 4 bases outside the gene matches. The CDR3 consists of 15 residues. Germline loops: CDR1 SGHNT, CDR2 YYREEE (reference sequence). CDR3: CASSFGGVGKNIQYF. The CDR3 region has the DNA TGTGCCAGCAGCTTCGGGGGGGTAGGCAAAAACATTCAGTACTTC.

The CDR3 sequence: CASSTTQGSEAFF. The CDR3 DNA sequence: TGTGCCAGTAGTACGACTCAGGGGTCTGAAGCTTTCTTT. The V call is TRBV19, the J call TRBJ1-1; D is possibly TRBD1 (6 bases). V shed 4 bases and J shed 6 bases, with 12 bases lying between them. Germline CDR1 and CDR2: LNHDA and SQIVND (reference sequence). The CDR3 length is 13 residues.

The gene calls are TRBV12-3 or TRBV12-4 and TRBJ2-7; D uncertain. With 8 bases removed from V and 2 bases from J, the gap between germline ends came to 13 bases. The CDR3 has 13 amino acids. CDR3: CASARVTAYEQYF. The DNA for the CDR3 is TGTGCCAGCGCCCGGGTGACCGCCTACGAGCAGTACTTC.

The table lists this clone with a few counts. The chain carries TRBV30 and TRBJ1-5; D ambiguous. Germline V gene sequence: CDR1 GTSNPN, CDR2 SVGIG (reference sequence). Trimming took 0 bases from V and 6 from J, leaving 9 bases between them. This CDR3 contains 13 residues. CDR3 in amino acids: CAWSVAQVQPQHF. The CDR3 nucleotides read TGTGCCTGGAGTGTGGCGCAGGTTCAGCCCCAGCATTTT. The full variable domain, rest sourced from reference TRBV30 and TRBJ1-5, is SQTIHQWPATLVQPVGSPLSLECTVEGTSNPNLYWYRQAAGRGLQLLFYSVGIGQISSEVPQNLSASRPQDRQFILSSKKLLLSDSGFYLCAWSVAQVQPQHFGDGTRLSIL.

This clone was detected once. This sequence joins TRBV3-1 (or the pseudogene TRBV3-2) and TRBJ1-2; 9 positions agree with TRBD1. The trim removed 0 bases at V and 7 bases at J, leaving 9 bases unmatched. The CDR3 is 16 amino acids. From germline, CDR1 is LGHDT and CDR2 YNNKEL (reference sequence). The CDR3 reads CASSQEGQGEGGGYTF. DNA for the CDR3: TGTGCCAGCAGCCAAGAGGGACAGGGTGAGGGGGGTGGCTACACCTTC.

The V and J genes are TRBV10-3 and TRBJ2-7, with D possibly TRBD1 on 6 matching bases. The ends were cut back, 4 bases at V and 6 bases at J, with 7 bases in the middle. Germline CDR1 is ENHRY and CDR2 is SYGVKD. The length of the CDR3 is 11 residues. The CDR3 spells CAISATGEQYF. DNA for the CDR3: TGTGCCATCAGTGCGACAGGCGAGCAGTACTTC.

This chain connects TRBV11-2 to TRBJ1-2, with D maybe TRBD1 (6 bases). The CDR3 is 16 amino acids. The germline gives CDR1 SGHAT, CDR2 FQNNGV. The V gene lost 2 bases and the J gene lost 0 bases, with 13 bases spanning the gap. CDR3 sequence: CASSLPGVESNYGYTF. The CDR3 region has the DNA TGTGCCAGCAGCTTACCAGGGGTAGAGTCTAACTATGGCTACACCTTC.

In DNA form, the CDR3 reads TGTGCCAGCAGGAGACTTGACATCGGAGGCTCCTACGAGCAGTACTTC. Its protein is CASRRLDIGGSYEQYF. This rearrangement joins TRBV2 to TRBJ2-7; D may be TRBD2 (5 bases). Trimming took off 6 bases at V and 0 bases at J, with 18 bases between the two ends. The CDR3 covers 16 residues. The V gene's germline CDR1 is SNHLY and CDR2 FYNNEI.

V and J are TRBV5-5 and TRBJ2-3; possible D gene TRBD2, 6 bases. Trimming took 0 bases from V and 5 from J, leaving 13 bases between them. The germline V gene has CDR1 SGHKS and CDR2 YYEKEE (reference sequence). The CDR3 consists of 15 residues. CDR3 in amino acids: CASSLDPGEIDTQYF. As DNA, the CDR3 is TGTGCCAGCAGCTTGGACCCGGGGGAGATAGATACGCAGTATTTT.

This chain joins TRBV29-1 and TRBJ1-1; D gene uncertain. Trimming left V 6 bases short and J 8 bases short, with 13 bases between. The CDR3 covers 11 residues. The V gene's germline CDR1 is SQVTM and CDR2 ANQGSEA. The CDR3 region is CSVAGVSEAFF. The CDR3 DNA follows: TGCAGCGTAGCCGGGGTTTCAGAAGCTTTCTTT.

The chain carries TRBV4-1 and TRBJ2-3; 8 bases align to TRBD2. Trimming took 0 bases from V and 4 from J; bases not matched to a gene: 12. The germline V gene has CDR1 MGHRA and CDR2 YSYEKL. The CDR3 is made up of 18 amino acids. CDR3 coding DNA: TGCGCCAGCAGCCAAGAGGCGCCCCAGCGGGGGTGGTCAGATACGCAGTATTTT. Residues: CASSQEAPQRGWSDTQYF.

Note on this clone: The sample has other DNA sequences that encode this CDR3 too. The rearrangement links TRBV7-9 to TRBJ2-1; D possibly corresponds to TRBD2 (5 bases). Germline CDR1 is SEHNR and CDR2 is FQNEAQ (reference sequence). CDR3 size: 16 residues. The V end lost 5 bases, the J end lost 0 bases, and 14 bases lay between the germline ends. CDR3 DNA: TGTGCCAGCAGCCTCGCTCGGGGAAGCTCCTACAATGAGCAGTTCTTC. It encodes CASSLARGSSYNEQFF.

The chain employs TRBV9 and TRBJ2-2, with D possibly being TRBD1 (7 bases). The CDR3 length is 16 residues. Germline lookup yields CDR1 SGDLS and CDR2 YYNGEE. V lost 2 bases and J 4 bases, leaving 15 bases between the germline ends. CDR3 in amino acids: CASSVPGGQSTGELFF. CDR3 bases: TGTGCCAGCAGCGTCCCCGGGGGACAGTCCACCGGGGAGCTGTTTTTT.

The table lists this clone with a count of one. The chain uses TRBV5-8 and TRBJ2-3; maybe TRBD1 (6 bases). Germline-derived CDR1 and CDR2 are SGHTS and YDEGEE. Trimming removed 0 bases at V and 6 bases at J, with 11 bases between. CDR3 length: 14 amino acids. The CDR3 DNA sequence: TGTGCCAGCAGCTTGGCTACAGGGCGGGATACGCAGTATTTT. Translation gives CASSLATGRDTQYF.

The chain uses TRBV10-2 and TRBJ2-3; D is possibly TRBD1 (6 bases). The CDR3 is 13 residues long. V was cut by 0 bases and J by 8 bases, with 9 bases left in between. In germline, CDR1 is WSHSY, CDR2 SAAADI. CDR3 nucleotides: TGCGCCAGCAGTGAGTCAAGCAGGGGTACGCAGTATTTT. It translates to CASSESSRGTQYF.

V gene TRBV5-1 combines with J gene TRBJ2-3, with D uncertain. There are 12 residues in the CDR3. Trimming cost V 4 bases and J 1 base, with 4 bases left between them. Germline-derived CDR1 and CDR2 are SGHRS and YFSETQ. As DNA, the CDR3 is TGCGCCAGCAGCCTCCGCACAGATACGCAGTATTTT. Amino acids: CASSLRTDTQYF.

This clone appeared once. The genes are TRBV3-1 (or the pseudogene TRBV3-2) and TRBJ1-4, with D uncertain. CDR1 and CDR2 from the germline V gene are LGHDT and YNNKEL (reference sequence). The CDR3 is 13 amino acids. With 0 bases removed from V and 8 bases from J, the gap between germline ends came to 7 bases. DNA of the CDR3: TGTGCCAGCAGCCAAGAGTTAGCGGAAAAACTGTTTTTT. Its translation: CASSQELAEKLFF.

Here the CDR3 reads CASSQGDRAADTF. CDR3 in DNA: TGCGCCAGCAGCCAAGGGGACAGGGCTGCCGACACCTTC. This chain connects TRBV5-1 to TRBJ1-2; 9 nucleotides align to TRBD1. The J segment lost 12 bases and the V segment lost 4 bases, leaving 10 bases of the junction unmatched. From germline, CDR1 is SGHRS and CDR2 YFSETQ. This CDR3 has 13 residues.

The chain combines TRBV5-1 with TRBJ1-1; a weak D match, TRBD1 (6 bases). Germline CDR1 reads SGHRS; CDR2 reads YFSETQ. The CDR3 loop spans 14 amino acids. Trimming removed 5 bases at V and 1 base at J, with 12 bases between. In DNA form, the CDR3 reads TGCGCCAGCAGTCCACAGGGTACGAACACTGAAGCTTTCTTT. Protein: CASSPQGTNTEAFF.

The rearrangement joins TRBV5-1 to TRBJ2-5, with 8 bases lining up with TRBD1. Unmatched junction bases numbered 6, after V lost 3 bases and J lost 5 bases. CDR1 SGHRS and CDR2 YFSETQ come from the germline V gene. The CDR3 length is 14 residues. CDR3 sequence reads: CASSSAGGGETQYF. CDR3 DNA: TGCGCCAGCAGCTCCGCAGGGGGCGGGGAGACCCAGTACTTC.

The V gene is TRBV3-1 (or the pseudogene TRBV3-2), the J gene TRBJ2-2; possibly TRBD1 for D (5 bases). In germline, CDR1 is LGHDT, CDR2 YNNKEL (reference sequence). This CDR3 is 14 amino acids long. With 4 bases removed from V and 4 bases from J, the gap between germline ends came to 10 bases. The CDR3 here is CASSLTDSTGELFF. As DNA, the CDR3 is TGTGCCAGCAGCCTGACAGATTCCACCGGGGAGCTGTTTTTT.

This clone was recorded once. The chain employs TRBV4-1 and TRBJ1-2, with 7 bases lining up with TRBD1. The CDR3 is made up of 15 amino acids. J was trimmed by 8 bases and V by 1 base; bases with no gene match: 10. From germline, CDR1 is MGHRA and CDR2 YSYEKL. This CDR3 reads CASSQVGRGYDGYTF. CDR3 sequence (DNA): TGCGCCAGCAGCCAAGTAGGCAGGGGGTATGACGGCTACACCTTC.

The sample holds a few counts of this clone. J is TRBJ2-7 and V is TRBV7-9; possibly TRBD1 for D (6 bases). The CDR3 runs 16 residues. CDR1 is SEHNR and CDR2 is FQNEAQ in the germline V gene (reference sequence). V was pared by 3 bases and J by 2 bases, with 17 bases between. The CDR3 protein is CASSFQRDTATYEQYF. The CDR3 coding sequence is TGTGCCAGCAGCTTCCAACGGGACACGGCTACCTACGAGCAGTACTTC.

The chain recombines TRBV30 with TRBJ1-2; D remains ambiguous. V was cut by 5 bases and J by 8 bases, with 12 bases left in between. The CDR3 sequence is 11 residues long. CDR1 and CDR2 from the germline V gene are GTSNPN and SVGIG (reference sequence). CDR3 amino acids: CAWSAIWGYTF. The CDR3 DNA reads TGTGCCTGGTCTGCGATCTGGGGCTACACCTTC.